The sequence of this T cell receptor beta chain was determined in a study of blood T cell repertoires in COVID-19. As for the study in general: The study drew acute and convalescent COVID-19 samples from the United States, Italy and Spain. In each case, the material was cDNA or gDNA derived from T cells, B-cell-depleted T cells, or PBMCs.

Trimming cost V 4 bases and J 9 bases; bases outside gene matches: 11. The CDR3 contains 14 residues. In germline, CDR1 is SGHKS, CDR2 YYEKEE (reference sequence). Authors' methods: Counts of nucleated cells, estimated from reference gene primer amplification, were obtained. Produced via immunoSEQ multiplex PCR; TCRdb's table is partial and in-frame only. V, J and clone size are those of that table, while D and trimming were read from the DNA. Here the sample spans roughly 150,000 clones, about 89% being singletons. The receptor comes from a man older than 75 with acute or convalescent COVID-19. The V and J genes are TRBV5-5 and TRBJ1-2; 8 bases fit TRBD1. The sample comprised peripheral blood. In DNA, the CDR3 is TGTGCCAGCAGCGGGACAGGTCCAAGAGTCAGCTACACCTTC. This encodes CASSGTGPRVSYTF.